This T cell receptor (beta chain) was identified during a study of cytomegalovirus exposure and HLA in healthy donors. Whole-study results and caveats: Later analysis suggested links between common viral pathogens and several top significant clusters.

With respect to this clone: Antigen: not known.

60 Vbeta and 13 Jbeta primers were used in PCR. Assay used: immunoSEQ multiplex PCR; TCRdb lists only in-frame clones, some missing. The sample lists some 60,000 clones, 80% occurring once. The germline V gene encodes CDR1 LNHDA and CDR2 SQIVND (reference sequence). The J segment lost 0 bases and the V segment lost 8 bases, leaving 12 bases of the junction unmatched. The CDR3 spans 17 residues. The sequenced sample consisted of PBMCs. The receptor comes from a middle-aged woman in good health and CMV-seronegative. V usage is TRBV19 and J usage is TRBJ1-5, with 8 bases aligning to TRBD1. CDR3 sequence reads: CASSETGDLYSNQPQHF. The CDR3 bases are TGTGCCAGTTCTGAGACAGGGGACCTTTATAGCAATCAGCCCCAGCATTTT. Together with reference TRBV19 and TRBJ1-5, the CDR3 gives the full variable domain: DGGITQSPKYLFRKEGQNVTLSCEQNLNHDAMYWYRQDPGQGLRLIYYSQIVNDFQKGDIAEGYSVSREKKESFPLTVTSAQKNPTAFYLCASSETGDLYSNQPQHFGDGTRLSIL.